A selection of T cell receptor beta chains follows, all from one sample in a study of blood T cell repertoires in COVID-19. Generated by immunoSEQ multiplex PCR, the TCRdb table keeps only in-frame clones and is missing some. The sample shows under 150,000 clones, 79% of them seen only once. The sample consisted of peripheral blood. These receptor sequences come from a man aged 55 to 69 with acute or convalescent COVID-19. Both conserved end residues are part of each CDR3. D genes are given only for firm matches. Clone size is given for some rows only: seen once, a few or many times, or a class if the clone is expanded.

abundance	j_gene	d_gene	v_gene	len	CDR3nt	CDR3aa
NA	TRBJ2-2	NA	TRBV13	14	TGTGCCAGCAGCTTAGGCAGGGGAACCGGGGAGCTGTTTTTT	CASSLGRGTGELFF
NA	TRBJ1-1	TRBD1	TRBV10-3	14	TGTGCCATCAGTGAAGGGGGCATGAACACTGAAGCTTTCTTT	CAISEGGMNTEAFF
NA	TRBJ1-5	NA	TRBV4-3	15	TGCGCCAGCAGCCAAGACCCACATAGCAATCAGCCCCAGCATTTT	CASSQDPHSNQPQHF
few	TRBJ2-7	NA	TRBV10-3	12	TGTGCCATCAGCGACAGTTTCCACGAGCAGTACTTC	CAISDSFHEQYF
NA	TRBJ2-7	TRBD1	TRBV6-1	16	TGTGCCAGCAGTGACGGAAGGGACAGAACTACTCGCGAGCAGTACTTC	CASSDGRDRTTREQYF
NA	TRBJ2-3	NA	TRBV20-1	11	TGCAGTGCTCAGGGTACAGATACGCAGTATTTT	CSAQGTDTQYF
NA	TRBJ1-1	NA	TRBV27	14	TGTGCCAGCAGTCCGGGGGTTATGAACACTGAAGCTTTCTTT	CASSPGVMNTEAFF
NA	TRBJ1-2	NA	TRBV2	13	TGTGCCAGCAGTGACGCAGGGTGGGATGGCTACACCTTC	CASSDAGWDGYTF
NA	TRBJ1-1	NA	TRBV6-1	14	TGTGCCAGCAGTGAAGGAGGAACGAACACTGAAGCTTTCTTT	CASSEGGTNTEAFF
NA	TRBJ1-6	NA	TRBV20-1	13	TGCAGTGCTAGTGGCGGAGATAATTCACCCCTCCACTTT	CSASGGDNSPLHF
few	TRBJ2-3	TRBD2	TRBV24-1	15	TGTGCCACCAGTGATCTAGCGGGGGACACAGATACGCAGTATTTT	CATSDLAGDTDTQYF
NA	TRBJ2-1	NA	TRBV18	15	TGTGCCAGCTCACCATCCGGCGGGACCTACAATGAGCAGTTCTTC	CASSPSGGTYNEQFF
NA	TRBJ2-2	NA	TRBV11-1	12	TGTGCCAGCAGCTACTACACCGGGGAGCTGTTTTTT	CASSYYTGELFF
NA	TRBJ2-4	TRBD1	TRBV5-8	15	TGTGCCAGCAGCTCTCAGGGACAGGGCGAAAACATTCAGTACTTC	CASSSQGQGENIQYF
NA	TRBJ1-4	NA	TRBV7-3	15	TGTGCCAGCAGCTTGACAGGAAGCCCGGGTGAAAAACTGTTTTTT	CASSLTGSPGEKLFF
NA	TRBJ2-1	TRBD2	TRBV28	14	TGTGCCAGCAGGGGACTAGCGGGAGTCAATGAGCAGTTCTTC	CASRGLAGVNEQFF
NA	TRBJ2-7	TRBD2	TRBV9	14	TGTGCCAGCAGCGTAGTAGCGGGAGAGGGGGAAGTGTACTTC	CASSVVAGEGEVYF
NA	TRBJ1-3	NA	TRBV19	16	TGTGCCAGTAGTATTCGGGTCGGTGGCTCTGGAAACACCATATATTTT	CASSIRVGGSGNTIYF
many	TRBJ1-5	TRBD1	TRBV6-5	15	TGTGCCAGCAGTACGGGACAGGGGGCGAATCAGCCCCAGCATTTT	CASSTGQGANQPQHF
few	TRBJ1-1	TRBD1	TRBV5-5	16	TGTGCCAGCAGCTTAGGAGGACAGGGCCGGTATACTGAAGCTTTCTTT	CASSLGGQGRYTEAFF
NA	TRBJ2-7	NA	TRBV4-1	17	TGCGCCAGCAGCCAAGCCGAGGGCACAACCTACTCCTACGAGCAGTACTTC	CASSQAEGTTYSYEQYF
NA	TRBJ2-7	TRBD1	TRBV27	15	TGTGCCAGCAGTACAAGAGACAGGGGCCTCTACGAGCAGTACTTC	CASSTRDRGLYEQYF
NA	TRBJ1-5	NA	TRBV7-2	14	TGTGCCAGCAGTTGGGGGGGTCGGGCTCAGCCCCAGCATTTT	CASSWGGRAQPQHF
NA	TRBJ1-1	NA	TRBV7-6	15	TGTGCCAGCAGCTTAGGAGGCGGGGCGAACACTGAAGCTTTCTTT	CASSLGGGANTEAFF
NA	TRBJ2-2	NA	TRBV6-5	16	TGTGCCAGCAGTTTGACAGCCCCGATTTACACCGGGGAGCTGTTTTTT	CASSLTAPIYTGELFF
NA	TRBJ2-1	NA	TRBV4-2	16	TGTGCCAGCAGCCAGGCCAGCGGAGGCTCCTACAATGAGCAGTTCTTC	CASSQASGGSYNEQFF
NA	TRBJ2-3	NA	TRBV2	12	TGTGCCAGTCGAGGCCCCGTCGATACGCAGTATTTT	CASRGPVDTQYF
NA	TRBJ2-7	TRBD1	TRBV28	15	TGTGCCAGCAGTTTAAGTACAGGGGGCCCCTACGAGCAGTACTTC	CASSLSTGGPYEQYF
few	TRBJ1-1	TRBD1	TRBV28	12	TGTGCCAGCGTACAGGGGGCAATACAAGCTTTCTTT	CASVQGAIQAFF
NA	TRBJ1-2	NA	TRBV28	13	TGTGCCAGCAGTTCTACAGGGCGCTTTGGCTACACCTTC	CASSSTGRFGYTF
NA	TRBJ2-7	NA	TRBV29-1	11	TGCAGCGCACAGAGCTCCTACGAGCAGTACTTC	CSAQSSYEQYF
NA	TRBJ2-5	NA	TRBV24-1	14	TGTGCCACCAGTGATTCCCCAGTCCAAGAGACCCAGTACTTC	CATSDSPVQETQYF
NA	TRBJ2-2	NA	TRBV7-2	11	TGTGCCAGCAGCGAGACCGGGGAGCTGTTTTTT	CASSETGELFF
NA	TRBJ1-1	NA	TRBV7-2	12	TGTGCCAGCAGCTACACAGGGACTGAAGCTTTCTTT	CASSYTGTEAFF
NA	TRBJ2-7	TRBD2	TRBV3-1/TRBV3-2	15	TGTGCCAGCAGCCCCCCAGCGGGAGGTTTCTACGAGCAGTACTTC	CASSPPAGGFYEQYF
NA	TRBJ2-5	NA	TRBV28	11	TGTGCCAGCAGCCGGTACGAGACCCAGTACTTC	CASSRYETQYF
once	TRBJ1-2	TRBD1	TRBV27	16	TGTGCCAGCAGTTTAAAGGGACAGGGGACCGTTCTGGGCTACACCTTC	CASSLKGQGTVLGYTF
NA	TRBJ1-1	TRBD1	TRBV2	13	TGTGCCAGCGGAGTGAACAGGGGAACTGAAGCTTTCTTT	CASGVNRGTEAFF
few	TRBJ1-2	NA	TRBV7-6	15	TGTGCCAGCAGCCCCCAAGCAGGGGTTCGGTATGGCTACACCTTC	CASSPQAGVRYGYTF
few	TRBJ2-5	NA	TRBV24-1	11	TGTGCCGCTGACTTTCAAGAGACCCAGTACTTC	CAADFQETQYF
NA	TRBJ1-1	NA	TRBV28	12	TGTGCCAGCAGTGGGCCTTCAAAGGGGGCTTTCTTT	CASSGPSKGAFF
NA	TRBJ2-1	TRBD2	TRBV7-2	15	TGTGCCAGCAGACCCGGACTAGCGGGAGCAGGTGAGCAGTTCTTC	CASRPGLAGAGEQFF
NA	TRBJ1-5	NA	TRBV4-2	15	TGTGCCAGCAGCCAAGATGGGGAGGGAGTACAGCCCCAGCATTTT	CASSQDGEGVQPQHF
few	TRBJ2-7	NA	TRBV7-9	13	TGTGCCAGCAGCTTACAGGGTACCTACGAGCAGTACTTC	CASSLQGTYEQYF
NA	TRBJ2-1	NA	TRBV5-1	14	TGCGCCAGCAGCTTGTTGGGGGGACGGGAGGAGCAGTTCTTC	CASSLLGGREEQFF
NA	TRBJ2-1	NA	TRBV29-1	13	TGCAGCGTTGAATCCTACTCCTACAATGAGCAGTTCTTC	CSVESYSYNEQFF
NA	TRBJ2-3	TRBD2	TRBV11-2	19	TGTGCCAGCAGCGACCCGGCGACTAGCGGGGCATTCAGCACAGATACGCAGTATTTT	CASSDPATSGAFSTDTQYF
once	TRBJ1-2	NA	TRBV6-5	13	TGTGCCAGCAGGGGAGGGGTAAACTATGGCTACACCTTC	CASRGGVNYGYTF
NA	TRBJ2-7	TRBD1	TRBV20-1	14	TGCAGTGCTAGTTCCGGGACAGGGGCCTACGAGCAGTACTTC	CSASSGTGAYEQYF
NA	TRBJ1-5	TRBD1	TRBV6-2/TRBV6-3	16	TGTGCCAGCAGTTTTGGACAGGGTCGAAGCAATCAGCCCCAGCATTTT	CASSFGQGRSNQPQHF
NA	TRBJ2-7	TRBD2	TRBV3-1/TRBV3-2	16	TGTGCCAGCAGCCAAGTGACGCGGGAGGCCGCCAACGAGCAGTACTTC	CASSQVTREAANEQYF
NA	TRBJ1-1	NA	TRBV2	13	TGTGCCGGCATAACCCAGCCCGCCGGGGGAGCTTTCTTT	CAGITQPAGGAFF